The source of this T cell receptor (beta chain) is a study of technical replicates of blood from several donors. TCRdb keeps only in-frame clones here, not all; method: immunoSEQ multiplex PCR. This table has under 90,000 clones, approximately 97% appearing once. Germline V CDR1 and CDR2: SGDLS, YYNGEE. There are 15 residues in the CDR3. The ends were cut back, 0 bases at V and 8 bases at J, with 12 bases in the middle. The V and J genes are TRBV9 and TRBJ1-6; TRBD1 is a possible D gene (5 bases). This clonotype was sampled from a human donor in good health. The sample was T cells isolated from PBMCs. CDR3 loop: CASSVGGREDSPLHF. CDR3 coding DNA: TGTGCCAGCAGCGTAGGGGGCAGGGAGGATTCACCCCTCCACTTT. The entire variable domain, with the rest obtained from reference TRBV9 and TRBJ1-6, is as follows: DSGVTQTPKHLITATGQRVTLRCSPRSGDLSVYWYQQSLDQGLQFLIQYYNGEERAKGNILERFSAQQFPDLHSELNLSSLELGDSALYFCASSVGGREDSPLHFGNGTRLTVT.